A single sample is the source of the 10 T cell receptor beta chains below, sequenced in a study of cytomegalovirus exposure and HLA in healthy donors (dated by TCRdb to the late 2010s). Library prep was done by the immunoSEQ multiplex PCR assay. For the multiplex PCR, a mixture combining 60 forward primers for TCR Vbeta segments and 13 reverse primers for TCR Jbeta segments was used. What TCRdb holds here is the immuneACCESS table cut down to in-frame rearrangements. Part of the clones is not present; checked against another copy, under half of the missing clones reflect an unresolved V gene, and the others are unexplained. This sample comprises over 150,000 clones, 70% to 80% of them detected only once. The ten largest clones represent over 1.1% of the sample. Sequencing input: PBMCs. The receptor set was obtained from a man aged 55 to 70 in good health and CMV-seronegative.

Here the CDR3 reads CASSLPQGINGYTF. For the CDR3, the DNA is TGTGCCAGCAGTTTGCCGCAGGGCATTAATGGCTACACCTTC. V gene TRBV28 combines with J gene TRBJ1-2; weak D call: TRBD1 (5 bases). The CDR3 runs 14 residues. With 3 bases removed from V and 6 bases from J, the gap between germline ends came to 14 bases. The germline V gene encodes CDR1 MDHEN and CDR2 SYDVKM.

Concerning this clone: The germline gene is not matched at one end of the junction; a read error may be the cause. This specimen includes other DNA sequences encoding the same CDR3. DNA of the CDR3: TGCGCCAGCTCCGGGACATTCAAATATCAGCCCCAGCATTTT. Translated, it gives CASSGTFKYQPQHF. The V and J genes are TRBV19 and TRBJ1-5; D might be TRBD1 (6 bases). CDR1 LNHDA and CDR2 SQIVND come from the germline V gene (reference sequence). This CDR3 is 14 amino acids long.

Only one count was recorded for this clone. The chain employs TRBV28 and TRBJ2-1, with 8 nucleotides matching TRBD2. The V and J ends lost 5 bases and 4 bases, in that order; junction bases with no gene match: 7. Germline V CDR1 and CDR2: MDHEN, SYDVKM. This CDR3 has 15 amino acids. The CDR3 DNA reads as TGTGCCAGCAGTGCCCGGGGGGGCCCATACAATGAGCAGTTCTTC. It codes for CASSARGGPYNEQFF.

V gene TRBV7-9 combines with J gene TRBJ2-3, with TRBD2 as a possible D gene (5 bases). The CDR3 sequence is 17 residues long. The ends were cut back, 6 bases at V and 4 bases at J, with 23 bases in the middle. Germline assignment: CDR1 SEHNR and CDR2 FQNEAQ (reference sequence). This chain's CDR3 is CASSPRVLGGRADTQYF. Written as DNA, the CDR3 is TGTGCCAGCAGTCCACGTGTACTAGGCGGTCGTGCAGATACGCAGTATTTT.

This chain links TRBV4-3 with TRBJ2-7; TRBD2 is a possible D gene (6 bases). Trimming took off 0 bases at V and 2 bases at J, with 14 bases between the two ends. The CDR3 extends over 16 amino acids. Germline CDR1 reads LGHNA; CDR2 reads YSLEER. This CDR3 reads CASSQDPGTGAYEQYF. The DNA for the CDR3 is TGCGCCAGCAGCCAAGATCCAGGGACGGGGGCCTACGAGCAGTACTTC.

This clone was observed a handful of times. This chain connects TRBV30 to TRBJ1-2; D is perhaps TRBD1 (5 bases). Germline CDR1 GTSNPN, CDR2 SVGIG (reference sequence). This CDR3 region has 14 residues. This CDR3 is CAIVKADSDYGYTF. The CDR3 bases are TGTGCGATCGTTAAGGCCGACAGTGACTATGGCTACACCTTC.

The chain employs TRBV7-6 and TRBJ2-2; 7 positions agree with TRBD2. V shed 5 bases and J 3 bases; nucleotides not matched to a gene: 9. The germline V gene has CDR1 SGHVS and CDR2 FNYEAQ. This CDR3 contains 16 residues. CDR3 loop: CASSTSTSPDTGELFF. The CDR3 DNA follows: TGTGCCAGCAGCACCTCGACTAGCCCTGACACCGGGGAGCTGTTTTTT.

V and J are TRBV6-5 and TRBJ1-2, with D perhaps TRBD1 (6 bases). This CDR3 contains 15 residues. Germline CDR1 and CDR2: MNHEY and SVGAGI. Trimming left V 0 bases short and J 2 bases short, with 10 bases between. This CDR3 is CASSYSGRGNYGYTF. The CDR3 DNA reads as TGTGCCAGCAGTTACTCCGGCAGGGGAAACTATGGCTACACCTTC.

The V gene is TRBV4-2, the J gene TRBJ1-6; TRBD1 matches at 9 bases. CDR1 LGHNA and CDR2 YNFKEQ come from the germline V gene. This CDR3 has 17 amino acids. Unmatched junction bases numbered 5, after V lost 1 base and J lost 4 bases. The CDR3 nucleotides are TGTGCCAGCAGCCAAGTTCGGGGACAGGGATATAATTCACCCCTCCACTTT. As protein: CASSQVRGQGYNSPLHF.

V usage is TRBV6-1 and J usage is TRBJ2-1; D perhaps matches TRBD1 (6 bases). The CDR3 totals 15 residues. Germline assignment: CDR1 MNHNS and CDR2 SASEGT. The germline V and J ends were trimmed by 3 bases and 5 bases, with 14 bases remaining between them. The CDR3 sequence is CASSELGGVNNEQFF. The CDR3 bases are TGTGCCAGCAGTGAGTTAGGGGGTGTTAACAATGAGCAGTTCTTC.